This T cell receptor (beta chain) appears in the sequencing data of a study of siplizumab effects on memory and regulatory T cells. This CDR3 region has 15 residues. The V and J ends lost 0 bases and 3 bases respectively, with 12 bases between them. CDR1 SEHNR and CDR2 FQNEAQ come from the germline V gene (reference sequence). Libraries were prepared by immunoSEQ multiplex PCR; TCRdb keeps only in-frame clonotypes and omits some of them. This sample has roughly 60,000 clones; roughly 96% occur once, and the top ten carry about 0.1%. A word on this clone: Its target is unknown.

Investigators obtained sequences from unstimulated naive, memory, effector memory and TEMRA subsets in a few donor pairs. Notes on the study in general: It seemed that naive T cells were more diverse than memory cells and were major contributors to the alloresponse.

Sequencing was done on a sample of naive CD8+ T cells sorted from blood. This sequence was found in a human donor in good health. The rearrangement joins TRBV7-9 to TRBJ2-7, with TRBD1 as a possible D gene (6 bases). The CDR3 DNA reads as TGTGCCAGCAGCTTAGCGGGGGCCTCCATCTACGAGCAGTACTTC. Its protein is CASSLAGASIYEQYF.